This T cell receptor (beta chain) is drawn from a study of cytomegalovirus exposure and HLA in healthy donors. The germline gives CDR1 MRHNA, CDR2 SNTAGT. This CDR3 has 14 residues. V lost 4 bases, J lost 5 bases, and 7 bases stayed unmatched. The study ran its PCR with 60 Vbeta and 13 Jbeta primers. Clones were sequenced by immunoSEQ multiplex PCR, and TCRdb holds only the in-frame ones, with some missing. The repertoire holds roughly 100,000 clones, with 65% to 80% as singletons. The chain is built from TRBV6-4 and TRBJ1-1; TRBD1 aligns across 7 bases. This receptor was obtained from a woman younger than 35 in good health and CMV-seropositive. The sequenced sample was PBMCs. DNA for the CDR3: TGTGCCAGCAGTGGGGGAAGGGGGCGGACTGAAGCTTTCTTT. Its protein product is CASSGGRGRTEAFF.